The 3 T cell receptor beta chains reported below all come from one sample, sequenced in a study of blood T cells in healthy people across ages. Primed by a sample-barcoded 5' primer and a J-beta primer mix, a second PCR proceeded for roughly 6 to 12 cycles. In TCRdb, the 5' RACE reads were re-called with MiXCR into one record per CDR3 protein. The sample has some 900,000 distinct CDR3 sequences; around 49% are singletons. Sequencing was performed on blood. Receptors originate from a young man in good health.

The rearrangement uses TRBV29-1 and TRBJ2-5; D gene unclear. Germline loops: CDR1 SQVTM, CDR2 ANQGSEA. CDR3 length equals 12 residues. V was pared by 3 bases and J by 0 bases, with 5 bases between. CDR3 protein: CSVDMYQETQYF. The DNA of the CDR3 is TGCAGCGTTGACATGTACCAAGAGACCCAGTACTTC. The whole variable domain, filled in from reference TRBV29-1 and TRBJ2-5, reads SAVISQKPSRDICQRGTSLTIQCQVDSQVTMMFWYRQQPGQSLTLIATANQGSEATYESGFVIDKFPISRPNLTFSTLTVSNMSPEDSSIYLCSVDMYQETQYFGPGTRLLVL.

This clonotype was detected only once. CDR3 DNA sequence: TGCAGTGCCAGAAAGTGGCTAGCGGGGTTCCAAGAGACCCAGTACTTC. It encodes CSARKWLAGFQETQYF. The rearrangement uses TRBV20-1 and TRBJ2-5; TRBD2 matches 9 bases. Germline CDR1 reads DFQATT; CDR2 reads SNEGSKA (reference sequence). The CDR3 is made up of 16 amino acids. V lost 6 bases and J lost 1; bases outside the gene matches: 12.

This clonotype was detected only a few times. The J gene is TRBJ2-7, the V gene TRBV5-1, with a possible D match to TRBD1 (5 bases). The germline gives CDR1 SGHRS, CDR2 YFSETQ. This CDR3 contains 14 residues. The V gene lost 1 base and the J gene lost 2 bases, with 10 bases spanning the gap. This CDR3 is CASSLRQSTYEQYF. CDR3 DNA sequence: TGCGCCAGCAGCTTGAGACAGAGCACCTACGAGCAGTACTTC.